The entry below describes one T cell receptor (beta chain). The antigen is undetermined. A much larger clone is a single base away; this may be a read error. This record belongs to a study of identical twins. A single record per CDR3 protein comes from TCRdb applying MiXCR to the 5' RACE reads. In the table there are 1.5 million to 2 million distinct CDR3 sequences, under 35% of which are singletons. From germline, CDR1 is MNHNY and CDR2 SVGAGI (reference sequence). With 7 bases removed from V and 13 bases from J, the gap between germline ends came to 23 bases. The CDR3 contains 14 residues. Study conclusions and caveats: The abundant beta clonotypes from cord blood had fewer insertions, and memory repertoires had none of this.

The sequencing sample was made of cord blood. The source of this sequence is a newborn girl in good health. This rearrangement joins TRBV6-6 to TRBJ2-1, with a weak D call TRBD2 (5 bases). CDR3 amino acids: CASNPSAGRETQFF. The CDR3, as DNA: TGTGCCAGCAATCCATCGGCGGGTAGGGAGACCCAGTTCTTC.